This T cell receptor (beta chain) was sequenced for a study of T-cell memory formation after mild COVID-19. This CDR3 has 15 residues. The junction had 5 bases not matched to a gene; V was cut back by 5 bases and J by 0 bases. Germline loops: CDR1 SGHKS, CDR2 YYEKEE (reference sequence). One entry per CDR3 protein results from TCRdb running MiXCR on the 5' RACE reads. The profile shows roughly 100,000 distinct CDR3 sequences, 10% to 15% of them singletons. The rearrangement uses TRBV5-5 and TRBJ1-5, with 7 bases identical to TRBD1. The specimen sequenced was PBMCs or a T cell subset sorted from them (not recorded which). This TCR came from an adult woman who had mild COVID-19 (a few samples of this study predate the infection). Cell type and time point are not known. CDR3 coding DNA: TGTGCCAGCAGTCGCGGACAGGATAGCAATCAGCCCCAGCATTTT. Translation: CASSRGQDSNQPQHF.